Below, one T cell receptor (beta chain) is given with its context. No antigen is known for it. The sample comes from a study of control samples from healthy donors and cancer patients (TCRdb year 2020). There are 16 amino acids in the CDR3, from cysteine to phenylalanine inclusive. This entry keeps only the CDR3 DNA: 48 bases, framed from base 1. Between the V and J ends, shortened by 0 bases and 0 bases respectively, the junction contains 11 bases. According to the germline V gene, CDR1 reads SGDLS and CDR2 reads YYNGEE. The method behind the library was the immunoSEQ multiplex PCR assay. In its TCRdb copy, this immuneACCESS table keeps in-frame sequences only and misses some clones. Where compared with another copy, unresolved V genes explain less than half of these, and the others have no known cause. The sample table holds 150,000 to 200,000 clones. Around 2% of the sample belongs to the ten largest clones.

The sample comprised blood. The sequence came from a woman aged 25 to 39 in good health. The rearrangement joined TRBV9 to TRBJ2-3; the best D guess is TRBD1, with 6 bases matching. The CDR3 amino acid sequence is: CASSVGDRLSTDTQYF. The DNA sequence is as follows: TGTGCCAGCAGCGTAGGAGACAGGCTTAGCACAGATACGCAGTATTTT. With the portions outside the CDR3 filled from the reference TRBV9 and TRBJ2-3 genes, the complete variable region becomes DSGVTQTPKHLITATGQRVTLRCSPRSGDLSVYWYQQSLDQGLQFLIQYYNGEERAKGNILERFSAQQFPDLHSELNLSSLELGDSALYFCASSVGDRLSTDTQYFGPGTRLTVL.